The 6 T cell receptor beta chains below come from one sample, sequenced in a study of T cell clonality in common variable immunodeficiency. Overall study results and limits: Reportedly, TCR beta sequences from common variable immunodeficiency showed fewer deletions and N-nucleotide insertions.

Which antigens these TCRs recognize remains unknown. Using immunoSEQ multiplex PCR, the repertoire was profiled, and TCRdb retains in-frame clones only, with some absent. The sample includes tens of thousands of clones, none of them occurring once. The sequenced sample consisted of peripheral blood mononuclear cells. The receptors were gathered from a human donor with common variable immunodeficiency.

Incomplete CDR3 DNA: TGTGCCAGCAGCTTAGTCCCCCGTAGCGGGAGTCGGCCAGAGACC. Residues: CASSLVPRSGSRPET. The whole CDR3 reads CASSLVPRSGSRPETQYF. V usage is TRBV7-6 and J usage is TRBJ2-5; the match to TRBD2 covers 9 bases. The read finishes 3 residues shy of the CDR3 end, and the germline J gene is used to complete it. Germline CDR1 and CDR2: SGHVS and FNYEAQ. The CDR3 spans 18 residues. The junction had 13 bases not matched to a gene; V was cut back by 1 base and J by 4 bases.

Turning to this clone: The read ends 3 residues shy of where the CDR3 ends; the end is completed using the germline J gene. This chain connects TRBV7-9 to TRBJ2-1; D uncertain. Germline V gene sequence: CDR1 SEHNR, CDR2 FQNEAQ (reference sequence). The germline V and J ends were trimmed by 4 bases and 7 bases, with 2 bases remaining between them. The CDR3 sequence is 10 residues long. The sequenced part of the CDR3 DNA is TGTGCCAGCAGCTCTAATGAG. It encodes CASSSNE. From start to end, the CDR3 is CASSSNEQFF.

There are many counts of this clone. The CDR3 extends 3 residues past the end of the read, so its final part is completed from the germline J gene. V gene TRBV18 combines with J gene TRBJ1-1; D is ambiguous. The CDR3 runs to 12 residues. Germline V CDR1 and CDR2: KGHSH, LQKENI. V lost 6 bases, J lost 2 bases, and 7 bases lay in between. The CDR3 loop reads CASSRTNTEAFF. CDR3 DNA, as far as it was read: TGTGCCAGCTCCCGCACAAACACTGAA.

Concerning this clone itself: The read is 3 residues too short to cover the CDR3 end, so that end is filled in from the germline J gene. The chain uses TRBV30 and TRBJ2-7, with 7 bases aligning to TRBD1. Unmatched junction bases numbered 1, after V lost 5 bases and J lost 3 bases. The CDR3 covers 11 residues. The germline V gene has CDR1 GTSNPN and CDR2 SVGIG (reference sequence). The chain's CDR3 is CAWGTDYEQYF. The sequenced part of the CDR3 DNA is TGTGCCTGGGGGACAGACTACGAG.

There are a few counts of this clone. Read data end 3 residues before the CDR3 end; the end is taken from the germline J gene. This chain uses TRBV7-3 with TRBJ1-3, with 7 positions matching TRBD1. The junction had 8 bases not matched to a gene; V was cut back by 2 bases and J by 4 bases. Germline values: CDR1 SGHTA, CDR2 FQGTGA. This CDR3 is built from 16 residues. This CDR3 is CASSLVRGQPGNTIYF. The covered CDR3 bases are TGTGCCAGCAGCTTAGTGAGGGGACAGCCCGGAAACACC.

This clone was recorded many times. The DNA ends 3 residues before the CDR3 does, and the rest of the CDR3 is filled in from the germline J gene. The gene calls are TRBV5-1 and TRBJ1-4, with TRBD1 as a possible D gene (6 bases). Germline V gene sequence: CDR1 SGHRS, CDR2 YFSETQ. V lost 4 bases and J 3 bases, leaving 7 bases between the germline ends. This CDR3 has 13 residues. CDR3 sequence reads: CASSGTPNEKLFF. The CDR3 DNA, read in part, is TGCGCCAGCAGCGGGACACCTAATGAAAAA.